Reported below is one T cell receptor beta chain. This sample was included in a study of blood T cell repertoires in COVID-19. Original analysis: From reference gene primer amplification, estimates of nucleated cell counts were derived. TCRdb's table, derived via immunoSEQ multiplex PCR, lists solely in-frame clones and lacks some. Clone size and the V and J calls come from that table; the DNA yielded D and trimming. This sample has approximately 330,000 clones, with about 87% found just once. Germline values: CDR1 SNHLY, CDR2 FYNNEI. The CDR3 loop spans 15 amino acids. V was pared by 2 bases and J by 12 bases, with 8 bases of the junction left unmatched. Followed longitudinally, the Seattle patients had been enrolled during active infection.

The TCR originated in a man aged 30 to 39 with COVID-19, enrolled during active disease. This chain joins TRBV2 and TRBJ2-1; 12 bases are a match to TRBD2. Sequencing was performed on peripheral blood. CDR3 coding DNA: TGTGCCAGCAGTGAAAGGTCTAGCGGGGGGGCCTGGCAGTTCTTC. Translation gives CASSERSSGGAWQFF.